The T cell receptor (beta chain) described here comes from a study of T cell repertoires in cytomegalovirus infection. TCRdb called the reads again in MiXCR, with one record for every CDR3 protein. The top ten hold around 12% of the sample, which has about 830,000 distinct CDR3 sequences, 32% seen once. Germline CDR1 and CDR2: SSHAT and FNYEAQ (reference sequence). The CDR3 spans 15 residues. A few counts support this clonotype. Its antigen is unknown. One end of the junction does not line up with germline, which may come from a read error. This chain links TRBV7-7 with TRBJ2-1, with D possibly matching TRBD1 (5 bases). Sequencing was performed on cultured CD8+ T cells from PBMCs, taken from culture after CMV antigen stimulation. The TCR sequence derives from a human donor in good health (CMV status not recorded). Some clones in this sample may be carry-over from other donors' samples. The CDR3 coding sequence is TGTGCTAGCAGCTTCGGCAGGGCCCTATACAATGAGCAGTTCTTC. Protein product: CASSFGRALYNEQFF.